The 15 T cell receptor beta chains below were found in one sample sequenced in a study of blood T cell repertoires in COVID-19. The method was immunoSEQ multiplex PCR; TCRdb's version includes in-frame clones alone and lacks a portion of them. The sample has approximately 310,000 clones, approximately 81% seen once. Input material: PBMCs or T cells enriched from blood (not recorded which). These receptors came from a woman aged 30 to 39 who had been exposed to COVID-19.

The chain links TRBV28 to TRBJ1-1; TRBD1 is a possible D gene (6 bases). The CDR3 has 12 residues. Germline V gene sequence: CDR1 MDHEN, CDR2 SYDVKM. The V end lost 5 bases, the J end lost 10 bases, and 14 bases lay between the germline ends. The CDR3 DNA reads TGTGCCAGCAGTGTAACAGGGAAGGGAGCTTTCTTT. Amino acids: CASSVTGKGAFF.

The chain uses TRBV18 and TRBJ2-4; 12 bases align to TRBD1. V dropped 3 bases and J dropped 0; count of bases not matched to a gene: 12. From germline, CDR1 is KGHSH and CDR2 LQKENI. The length of the CDR3 is 20 residues. The DNA of the CDR3 is TGTGCCAGCTCACCCGGGACAGGGGGCGCCTCACTTCTAGCCAAAAACATTCAGTACTTC. It codes for CASSPGTGGASLLAKNIQYF.

J is TRBJ2-3 and V is TRBV7-9, with TRBD1 matching 8 bases. The CDR3 is 15 residues long. The V gene's germline CDR1 is SEHNR and CDR2 FQNEAQ (reference sequence). With 5 bases clipped from V and 1 base from J, the junction kept 5 bases outside the gene matches. The CDR3: CASSNAGQGTDTQYF. The CDR3 DNA reads as TGTGCCAGCAGCAACGCGGGACAGGGCACAGATACGCAGTATTTT.

This clone was observed a handful of times. The chain has TRBV9 and TRBJ2-7; TRBD2 aligns across 9 bases. Trimming at V came to 0 bases and at J to 5 bases, leaving 3 bases not matched to a gene. This CDR3 is 14 amino acids long. CDR1 and CDR2 (germline): SGDLS, YYNGEE. CDR3 sequence: CASSVAPSGDEQYF. CDR3 nucleotide sequence: TGTGCCAGCAGCGTAGCGCCTAGCGGGGACGAGCAGTACTTC.

V gene TRBV2 combines with J gene TRBJ1-5; D is unclear. From germline, CDR1 is SNHLY and CDR2 FYNNEI. V was trimmed by 5 bases and J by 2 bases, leaving 13 bases between them. The CDR3 consists of 15 residues. CDR3 DNA: TGTGCCAGCAGTTCCGAATCCGGGGGCAATCAGCCCCAGCATTTT. Translated: CASSSESGGNQPQHF. Together with reference TRBV2 and TRBJ1-5, the CDR3 gives the full variable domain: EPEVTQTPSHQVTQMGQEVILRCVPISNHLYFYWYRQILGQKVEFLVSFYNNEISEKSEIFDDQFSVERPDGSNFTLKIRSTKLEDSAMYFCASSSESGGNQPQHFGDGTRLSIL.

This clone was found a few times. CDR3 amino acids: CASSLSGGQGQDTQYF. The DNA for the CDR3 is TGTGCCAGCAGCTTATCGGGGGGGCAGGGGCAGGATACGCAGTATTTT. V usage is TRBV7-2 and J usage is TRBJ2-3; TRBD2 agrees at 8 bases. Germline CDR1 and CDR2: SGHTA and FQGNSA. The V gene end was trimmed by 2 bases and the J gene end by 6 bases; junction bases not matched to a gene: 10. The CDR3 spans 16 residues.

This chain links TRBV6-5 with TRBJ2-1; a possible D gene is TRBD1 (5 bases). V was cut by 2 bases and J by 2 bases, with 10 bases left in between. The germline gives CDR1 MNHEY, CDR2 SVGAGI. This CDR3 is built from 15 residues. CDR3 sequence: CASSYGREAYNEQFF. The CDR3 nucleotides read TGTGCCAGCAGTTACGGCAGGGAAGCCTACAATGAGCAGTTCTTC.

The rearrangement joins TRBV5-4 to TRBJ2-1; TRBD2 matches at 10 bases. Losses at the gene ends were 5 bases for V and 6 bases for J; bases not matched to a gene: 11. The CDR3 sequence is 16 residues long. Germline CDR1 is SGHNT and CDR2 is YYREEE (reference sequence). CDR3 in DNA: TGTGCCAGCAGTCCGAACTCGCAGCGGGGGGGCAATGAGCAGTTCTTC. It translates to CASSPNSQRGGNEQFF.

The chain couples TRBV7-9 to TRBJ1-2, with a weak D call TRBD1 (5 bases). CDR1 and CDR2 (germline): SEHNR, FQNEAQ (reference sequence). Trimming stripped 4 bases from V and 4 bases from J, with 13 bases between. The length of the CDR3 is 14 residues. The CDR3 nucleotides read TGTGCCAGCAGCTCAGAGGCACAGGTCTATGGCTACACCTTC. The encoded protein is CASSSEAQVYGYTF.

The V call is TRBV5-1, the J call TRBJ2-2; D is perhaps TRBD1 (5 bases). Germline values: CDR1 SGHRS, CDR2 YFSETQ. CDR3 length: 18 amino acids. V dropped 1 base and J dropped 5 bases, with 21 bases sitting between them. Here the CDR3 DNA reads TGCGCCAGCAGCTTGTTGAATTCAGGGTCAGGGTCAACCGGGGAGCTGTTTTTT. Amino acids: CASSLLNSGSGSTGELFF.

The rearrangement uses TRBV28 and TRBJ1-2; tentative D call: TRBD1 (5 bases). This CDR3 spans 14 amino acids. Germline V gene lookup returns CDR1 MDHEN and CDR2 SYDVKM. Trimming removed 3 bases at V and 0 bases at J, with 8 bases between. CDR3 sequence (DNA): TGTGCCAGCAGTTTCGGGGGTACTAACTATGGCTACACCTTC. Its translation: CASSFGGTNYGYTF.

The genes are TRBV7-9 and TRBJ2-5, with 10 positions matching TRBD1. Germline assignment: CDR1 SEHNR and CDR2 FQNEAQ (reference sequence). The CDR3 length is 17 residues. J lost 5 bases, V lost 6 bases, and 15 bases had no gene match. CDR3 residues: CASRRTPGQGFEETQYF. The CDR3 DNA follows: TGTGCCAGCAGGCGAACTCCGGGACAGGGGTTTGAGGAGACCCAGTACTTC.

The J gene is TRBJ2-7, the V gene TRBV6-2 or TRBV6-3; TRBD2 agrees at 9 bases. The CDR3 covers 15 residues. In germline, CDR1 is MNHEY, CDR2 SVGEGT. Trimming took 2 bases from V and 3 from J; bases not matched to a gene: 5. The CDR3 loop is CASSYPSGALYEQYF. CDR3 bases: TGTGCCAGCAGTTACCCTAGCGGGGCCCTCTACGAGCAGTACTTC.

V usage is TRBV6-5 and J usage is TRBJ2-2; perhaps TRBD2 as D (6 bases). V dropped 11 bases and J dropped 1 base, with 14 bases sitting between them. CDR1 and CDR2 (germline): MNHEY, SVGAGI. The CDR3 is 14 residues long. Here the CDR3 reads CAGRGTLNTGELFF. The DNA for the CDR3 is TGTGCCGGGAGAGGGACTTTGAACACCGGGGAGCTGTTTTTT.

This chain uses TRBV7-9 with TRBJ1-6, with D perhaps matching TRBD1 (5 bases). V was trimmed by 8 bases and J by 7 bases, leaving 15 bases between them. The germline V gene encodes CDR1 SEHNR and CDR2 FQNEAQ (reference sequence). There are 14 residues in the CDR3. CDR3 protein: CASGPTVENSPLHF. CDR3 bases: TGTGCCAGCGGGCCGACAGTAGAGAATTCACCCCTCCACTTT.